The source of this TCR beta chain is a study of T cell responses to AZD1222 COVID-19 vaccine. Produced via immunoSEQ multiplex PCR; TCRdb's table is partial and in-frame only. The repertoire holds roughly 98,000 clones, almost 90% seen once, with roughly 15% in the top ten. With 1 base removed from V and 2 bases from J, the gap between germline ends came to 6 bases. Germline V gene lookup returns CDR1 MNHEY and CDR2 SMNVEV (reference sequence). The CDR3 totals 15 residues. This chain connects TRBV27 to TRBJ1-6; D uncertain. The sample consisted of peripheral blood, taken 28 days after the second AZD1222 dose. The receptor was derived from an adult who received the AZD1222 COVID-19 vaccine. CDR3 DNA: TGTGCCAGCAGTTTATTCGTTGCCTATAATTCACCCCTCCACTTT. Protein sequence: CASSLFVAYNSPLHF.